These T cell receptor beta chains were read from a single sample in a study of cytotoxic CD8 clonotypes in ibrutinib-treated CLL. Produced via immunoSEQ multiplex PCR; TCRdb's table is partial and in-frame only. The profile shows approximately 100,000 clones, approximately 71% of them singletons. This specimen was PBMCs, taken after 24 months of ibrutinib treatment. These receptors all stem from a human donor with chronic lymphocytic leukemia. The CDR3 runs from the conserved cysteine through the conserved F or W. A D gene is named only where the DNA matches it firmly. Part of the rows lack a size; the others show once, few, many or a class for expanded clones.

cdr3_aa: CASSIRLAGTTDTQYF; cdr3_nt: TGTGCCAGCAGCATTCGACTAGCGGGAACCACAGATACGCAGTATTTT; clone_size: -; d_call: -; v_call: TRBV21-1; j_call: TRBJ2-3; cdr3_length: 16
cdr3_aa: CASSQEGREADTQYF; cdr3_nt: TGTGCCAGCAGCCAAGAGGGCAGGGAAGCAGATACGCAGTATTTT; clone_size: -; d_call: -; v_call: TRBV4-2; j_call: TRBJ2-3; cdr3_length: 15
cdr3_aa: CASSDRVWSEQFF; cdr3_nt: TGTGCCAGCAGTGACAGGGTCTGGAGTGAGCAGTTCTTC; clone_size: -; d_call: -; v_call: TRBV6-4; j_call: TRBJ2-1; cdr3_length: 13
cdr3_aa: CASSLSTGGNQPQHF; cdr3_nt: TGCGCCAGCAGCTTATCGACAGGGGGCAATCAGCCCCAGCATTTT; clone_size: -; d_call: TRBD1; v_call: TRBV4-3; j_call: TRBJ1-5; cdr3_length: 15
cdr3_aa: CASSFQGFEQYF; cdr3_nt: TGCGCCAGCAGCTTCCAGGGGTTCGAGCAGTACTTC; clone_size: few; d_call: -; v_call: TRBV5-1; j_call: TRBJ2-7; cdr3_length: 12
cdr3_aa: CASTQRGGVGTDTQYF; cdr3_nt: TGTGCCAGCACCCAGCGGGGCGGTGTAGGCACAGATACGCAGTATTTT; clone_size: -; d_call: TRBD2; v_call: TRBV2; j_call: TRBJ2-3; cdr3_length: 16
cdr3_aa: CASRGGTSGYYEQYF; cdr3_nt: TGTGCCAGCAGGGGAGGGACTAGCGGGTACTACGAGCAGTACTTC; clone_size: -; d_call: TRBD2; v_call: TRBV2; j_call: TRBJ2-7; cdr3_length: 15
cdr3_aa: CASQELETGSDEQFF; cdr3_nt: TGCGCCAGCCAGGAACTAGAAACAGGGTCCGATGAGCAGTTCTTC; clone_size: -; d_call: -; v_call: TRBV5-1; j_call: TRBJ2-1; cdr3_length: 15
cdr3_aa: CASTPVRTGGDEQFF; cdr3_nt: TGTGCCAGCACCCCAGTCAGGACAGGGGGAGATGAGCAGTTCTTC; clone_size: -; d_call: TRBD1; v_call: TRBV28; j_call: TRBJ2-1; cdr3_length: 15
cdr3_aa: CSVDQTNSPGYTF; cdr3_nt: TGCAGCGTTGACCAGACCAATTCCCCTGGCTACACCTTC; clone_size: -; d_call: -; v_call: TRBV29-1; j_call: TRBJ1-2; cdr3_length: 13
cdr3_aa: CASSGLAGSTGELFF; cdr3_nt: TGTGCCAGCAGTGGACTAGCGGGAAGTACCGGGGAGCTGTTTTTT; clone_size: -; d_call: TRBD2; v_call: TRBV6-1; j_call: TRBJ2-2; cdr3_length: 15
cdr3_aa: CASSARDSYNEKLFF; cdr3_nt: TGTGCCAGTAGTGCCCGGGACAGCTATAATGAAAAACTGTTTTTT; clone_size: once; d_call: TRBD1; v_call: TRBV19; j_call: TRBJ1-4; cdr3_length: 15
cdr3_aa: CASSPGTSGNNEQFF; cdr3_nt: TGCGCCAGCAGCCCCGGGACTAGCGGAAACAATGAGCAGTTCTTC; clone_size: -; d_call: TRBD2; v_call: TRBV5-1; j_call: TRBJ2-1; cdr3_length: 15
cdr3_aa: CASSLAPGRQLYEQYF; cdr3_nt: TGTGCCAGCAGCTTGGCGCCAGGGCGCCAGCTCTACGAGCAGTACTTC; clone_size: -; d_call: -; v_call: TRBV5-5; j_call: TRBJ2-7; cdr3_length: 16
cdr3_aa: CSVEDDGAYYEQYF; cdr3_nt: TGCAGCGTTGAAGATGATGGCGCTTACTACGAGCAGTACTTC; clone_size: -; d_call: -; v_call: TRBV29-1; j_call: TRBJ2-7; cdr3_length: 14
cdr3_aa: CASSLGQALQSDTQYF; cdr3_nt: TGTGCCAGCAGCTTGGGACAGGCCCTTCAGTCAGATACGCAGTATTTT; clone_size: -; d_call: -; v_call: TRBV5-6; j_call: TRBJ2-3; cdr3_length: 16
cdr3_aa: CASSPGSGANVLTF; cdr3_nt: TGCGCCAGCAGCCCCGGGAGTGGGGCCAACGTCCTGACTTTC; clone_size: -; d_call: -; v_call: TRBV4-1; j_call: TRBJ2-6; cdr3_length: 14
cdr3_aa: CASSLWSSGETQYF; cdr3_nt: TGTGCCAGCAGCTTATGGAGTAGCGGAGAGACCCAGTACTTC; clone_size: -; d_call: -; v_call: TRBV7-2; j_call: TRBJ2-5; cdr3_length: 14
cdr3_aa: CASSLLRYYSNQPQHF; cdr3_nt: TGTGCCAGCAGTTTATTAAGGTACTATAGCAATCAGCCCCAGCATTTT; clone_size: -; d_call: -; v_call: TRBV28; j_call: TRBJ1-5; cdr3_length: 16
cdr3_aa: CASSVGQNYGYTF; cdr3_nt: TGTGCCAGCAGCGTAGGACAGAACTATGGCTACACCTTC; clone_size: -; d_call: -; v_call: TRBV9; j_call: TRBJ1-2; cdr3_length: 13
cdr3_aa: CSVESGRRMNTEAFF; cdr3_nt: TGCAGCGTTGAATCGGGCAGAAGAATGAACACTGAAGCTTTCTTT; clone_size: -; d_call: -; v_call: TRBV29-1; j_call: TRBJ1-1; cdr3_length: 15
cdr3_aa: CASSLGSTRDDTQYF; cdr3_nt: TGTGCCAGCAGCTTAGGATCCACACGAGATGATACGCAGTATTTT; clone_size: -; d_call: -; v_call: TRBV11-3; j_call: TRBJ2-3; cdr3_length: 15
cdr3_aa: CASSPLTGSNEKLFF; cdr3_nt: TGTGCCAGCTCACCGCTTACAGGGTCTAATGAAAAACTGTTTTTT; clone_size: -; d_call: -; v_call: TRBV18; j_call: TRBJ1-4; cdr3_length: 15
cdr3_aa: CASSLVGGLSTDTQYF; cdr3_nt: TGTGCCAGCAGCTTAGTGGGGGGCCTCAGCACAGATACGCAGTATTTT; clone_size: many; d_call: -; v_call: TRBV7-3; j_call: TRBJ2-3; cdr3_length: 16
cdr3_aa: CAWSGWGVETQYF; cdr3_nt: TGTGCCTGGAGTGGGTGGGGGGTCGAGACCCAGTACTTC; clone_size: once; d_call: -; v_call: TRBV30; j_call: TRBJ2-5; cdr3_length: 13
cdr3_aa: CASSLTFVGQGRVEKLFF; cdr3_nt: TGCGCCAGCAGCTTAACATTTGTGGGACAAGGTCGTGTTGAAAAACTGTTTTTT; clone_size: -; d_call: -; v_call: TRBV5-1; j_call: TRBJ1-4; cdr3_length: 18
cdr3_aa: CASSLATHEQFF; cdr3_nt: TGCGCCAGCAGCTTGGCCACCCATGAGCAGTTCTTC; clone_size: -; d_call: -; v_call: TRBV5-1; j_call: TRBJ2-1; cdr3_length: 12
cdr3_aa: CASSQRPGHSGNTIYF; cdr3_nt: TGTGCCAGCAGCCAACGTCCGGGACACTCTGGAAACACCATATATTTT; clone_size: -; d_call: -; v_call: TRBV7-6; j_call: TRBJ1-3; cdr3_length: 16
cdr3_aa: CSAGTVETQYF; cdr3_nt: TGCAGCGCAGGGACAGTGGAGACCCAGTACTTC; clone_size: few; d_call: TRBD1; v_call: TRBV29-1; j_call: TRBJ2-5; cdr3_length: 11
cdr3_aa: CASSRGVADGYTF; cdr3_nt: TGTGCCAGCAGTCGCGGGGTCGCCGATGGCTACACCTTC; clone_size: -; d_call: -; v_call: TRBV28; j_call: TRBJ1-2; cdr3_length: 13
cdr3_aa: CAWSLGGEKLFF; cdr3_nt: TGTGCCTGGAGTCTAGGGGGTGAAAAACTGTTTTTT; clone_size: few; d_call: -; v_call: TRBV30; j_call: TRBJ1-4; cdr3_length: 12
cdr3_aa: CASSLVRLDKETQYF; cdr3_nt: TGTGCCAGCAGCTTAGTTCGGCTAGACAAAGAGACCCAGTACTTC; clone_size: few; d_call: -; v_call: TRBV7-8; j_call: TRBJ2-5; cdr3_length: 15
cdr3_aa: CASSLGTAGEGGNEQFF; cdr3_nt: TGTGCCAGCAGCTTGGGGACAGCGGGAGAGGGGGGCAATGAGCAGTTCTTC; clone_size: -; d_call: TRBD2; v_call: TRBV5-4; j_call: TRBJ2-1; cdr3_length: 17
cdr3_aa: CASKGQGAGELFF; cdr3_nt: TGTGCCAGCAAGGGACAGGGGGCCGGGGAGCTGTTTTTT; clone_size: -; d_call: TRBD1; v_call: TRBV6-1; j_call: TRBJ2-2; cdr3_length: 13
cdr3_aa: CASSVNPGVPNTGELFF; cdr3_nt: TGTGCCAGCAGCGTTAATCCAGGGGTCCCGAACACCGGGGAGCTGTTTTTT; clone_size: -; d_call: -; v_call: TRBV9; j_call: TRBJ2-2; cdr3_length: 17
cdr3_aa: CSVGGVDTIYF; cdr3_nt: TGCAGTGTCGGGGGTGTGGACACCATATATTTT; clone_size: -; d_call: -; v_call: TRBV20-1; j_call: TRBJ1-3; cdr3_length: 11
cdr3_aa: CASSLASSANYGYTF; cdr3_nt: TGTGCCAGCAGCTTAGCCTCGAGTGCAAACTATGGCTACACCTTC; clone_size: -; d_call: -; v_call: TRBV7-9; j_call: TRBJ1-2; cdr3_length: 15
cdr3_aa: CASSVGTSGRAPDEQYF; cdr3_nt: TGTGCCAGCAGCGTCGGGACTAGCGGGAGGGCCCCCGACGAGCAGTACTTC; clone_size: few; d_call: TRBD2; v_call: TRBV9; j_call: TRBJ2-7; cdr3_length: 17
cdr3_aa: CASKLTSTDTEAFF; cdr3_nt: TGTGCCAGCAAGCTGACCTCCACCGACACTGAAGCTTTCTTT; clone_size: -; d_call: -; v_call: TRBV2; j_call: TRBJ1-1; cdr3_length: 14
cdr3_aa: CASSLDTAEGMKYF; cdr3_nt: TGCGCCAGCAGCTTAGACACCGCGGAGGGGATGAAGTACTTC; clone_size: -; d_call: -; v_call: TRBV5-1; j_call: TRBJ2-7; cdr3_length: 14
cdr3_aa: CASRDRNWVTEAFF; cdr3_nt: TGTGCCAGCAGGGACAGGAATTGGGTCACTGAAGCTTTCTTT; clone_size: -; d_call: TRBD1; v_call: TRBV2; j_call: TRBJ1-1; cdr3_length: 14
cdr3_aa: CASSVGFSGSDEQFF; cdr3_nt: TGTGCCAGCAGCGTAGGATTTAGCGGGAGCGATGAGCAGTTCTTC; clone_size: -; d_call: TRBD2; v_call: TRBV9; j_call: TRBJ2-1; cdr3_length: 15
cdr3_aa: CSASAGFEQFF; cdr3_nt: TGCAGTGCTAGCGCAGGGTTTGAGCAGTTCTTC; clone_size: -; d_call: -; v_call: TRBV20-1; j_call: TRBJ2-1; cdr3_length: 11
cdr3_aa: CASSSGLAKNIQYF; cdr3_nt: TGTGCCAGCAGTAGCGGACTAGCCAAAAACATTCAGTACTTC; clone_size: -; d_call: -; v_call: TRBV2; j_call: TRBJ2-4; cdr3_length: 14
cdr3_aa: CAWSSTRTGGYTF; cdr3_nt: TGTGCCTGGAGCTCAACCCGGACGGGTGGCTACACCTTC; clone_size: -; d_call: -; v_call: TRBV30; j_call: TRBJ1-2; cdr3_length: 13
cdr3_aa: CATSRGRNSYNEQFF; cdr3_nt: TGTGCCACCAGCAGAGGGAGGAACTCCTACAATGAGCAGTTCTTC; clone_size: -; d_call: -; v_call: TRBV15; j_call: TRBJ2-1; cdr3_length: 15
cdr3_aa: CASRRTASTDTQYF; cdr3_nt: TGTGCCAGCAGAAGGACTGCTAGCACAGATACGCAGTATTTT; clone_size: few; d_call: -; v_call: TRBV6-1; j_call: TRBJ2-3; cdr3_length: 14
cdr3_aa: CASSRERSYEQYF; cdr3_nt: TGTGCCAGCAGCCGAGAGCGGAGCTACGAGCAGTACTTC; clone_size: -; d_call: -; v_call: TRBV7-2; j_call: TRBJ2-7; cdr3_length: 13
cdr3_aa: CASSDSTRGGNEKLFF; cdr3_nt: TGTGCCAGCAGTGACTCGACCAGGGGGGGAAATGAAAAACTGTTTTTT; clone_size: -; d_call: TRBD1; v_call: TRBV6-4; j_call: TRBJ1-4; cdr3_length: 16
cdr3_aa: CAFDRGQNTEAFF; cdr3_nt: TGTGCCTTTGACAGGGGGCAGAACACTGAAGCTTTCTTT; clone_size: -; d_call: TRBD1; v_call: TRBV30; j_call: TRBJ1-1; cdr3_length: 13
cdr3_aa: CAWNIKGGGGADTQYF; cdr3_nt: TGTGCCTGGAACATTAAAGGGGGGGGCGGCGCAGATACGCAGTATTTT; clone_size: -; d_call: -; v_call: TRBV30; j_call: TRBJ2-3; cdr3_length: 16
cdr3_aa: CASSLVGQKNTEAFF; cdr3_nt: TGTGCCAGCAGCTTGGTAGGACAAAAGAACACTGAAGCTTTCTTT; clone_size: -; d_call: -; v_call: TRBV5-4; j_call: TRBJ1-1; cdr3_length: 15
cdr3_aa: CASSPAQETQYF; cdr3_nt: TGCGCCAGCAGCCCGGCCCAAGAGACCCAGTACTTC; clone_size: -; d_call: -; v_call: TRBV5-1; j_call: TRBJ2-5; cdr3_length: 12